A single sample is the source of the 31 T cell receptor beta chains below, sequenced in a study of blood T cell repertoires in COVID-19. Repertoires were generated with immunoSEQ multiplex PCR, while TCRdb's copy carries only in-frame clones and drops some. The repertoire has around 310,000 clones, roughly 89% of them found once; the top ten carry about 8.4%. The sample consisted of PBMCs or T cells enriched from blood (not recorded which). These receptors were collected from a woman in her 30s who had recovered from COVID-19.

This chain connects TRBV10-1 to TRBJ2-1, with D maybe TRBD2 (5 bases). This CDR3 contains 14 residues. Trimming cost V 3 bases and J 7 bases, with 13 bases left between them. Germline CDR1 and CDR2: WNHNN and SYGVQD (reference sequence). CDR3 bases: TGCGCCAGCAGTGATTCTAGCCTCTGGAATGAGCAGTTCTTC. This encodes CASSDSSLWNEQFF.

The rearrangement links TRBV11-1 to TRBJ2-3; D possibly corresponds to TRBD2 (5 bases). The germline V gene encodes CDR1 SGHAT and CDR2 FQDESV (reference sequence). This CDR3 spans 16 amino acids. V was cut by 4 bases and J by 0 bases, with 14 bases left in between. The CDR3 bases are TGTGCCAGCAGCTCCCAAACTAGGACTAGCACAGATACGCAGTATTTT. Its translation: CASSSQTRTSTDTQYF.

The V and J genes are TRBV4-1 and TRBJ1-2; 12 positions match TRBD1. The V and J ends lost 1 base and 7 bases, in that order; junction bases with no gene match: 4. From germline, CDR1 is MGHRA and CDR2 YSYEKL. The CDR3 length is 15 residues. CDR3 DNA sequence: TGCGCCAGCAGCCAAGCGGGACAGGGGGCAGCTGGCTACACCTTC. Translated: CASSQAGQGAAGYTF.

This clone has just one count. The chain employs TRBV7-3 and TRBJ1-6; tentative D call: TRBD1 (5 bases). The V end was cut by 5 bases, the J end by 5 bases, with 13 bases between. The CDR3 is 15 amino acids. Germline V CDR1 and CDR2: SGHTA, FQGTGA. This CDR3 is CASSPAGVDNSPLHF. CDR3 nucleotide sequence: TGTGCCAGCAGCCCCGCGGGGGTCGATAATTCACCCCTCCACTTT.

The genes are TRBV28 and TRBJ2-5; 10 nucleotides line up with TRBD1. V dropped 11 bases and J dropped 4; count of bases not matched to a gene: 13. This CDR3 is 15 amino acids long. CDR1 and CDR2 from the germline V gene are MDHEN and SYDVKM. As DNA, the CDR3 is TGTGCCGGCGGGTCGGGACAGGGGTTAGGAGAGACCCAGTACTTC. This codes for CAGGSGQGLGETQYF. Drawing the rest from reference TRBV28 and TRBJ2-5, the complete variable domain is DVKVTQSSRYLVKRTGEKVFLECVQDMDHENMFWYRQDPGLGLRLIYFSYDVKMKEKGDIPEGYSVSREKKERFSLILESASTNQTSMYLCAGGSGQGLGETQYFGPGTRLLVL.

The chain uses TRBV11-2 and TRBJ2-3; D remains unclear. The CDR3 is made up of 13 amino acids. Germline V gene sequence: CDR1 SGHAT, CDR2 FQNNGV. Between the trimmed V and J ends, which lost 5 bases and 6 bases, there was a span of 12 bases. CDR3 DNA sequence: TGTGCCAGCAGCACTTACCGAGTGGATACGCAGTATTTT. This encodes CASSTYRVDTQYF. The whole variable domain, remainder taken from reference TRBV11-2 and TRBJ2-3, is EAGVAQSPRYKIIEKRQSVAFWCNPISGHATLYWYQQILGQGPKLLIQFQNNGVVDDSQLPKDRFSAERLKGVDSTLKIQPAKLEDSAVYLCASSTYRVDTQYFGPGTRLTVL.

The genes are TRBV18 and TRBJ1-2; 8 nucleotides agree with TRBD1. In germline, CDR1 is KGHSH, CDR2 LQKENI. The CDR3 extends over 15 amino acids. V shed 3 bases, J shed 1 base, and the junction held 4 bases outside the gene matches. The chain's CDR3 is CASSPGTGVNYGYTF. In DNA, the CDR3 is TGTGCCAGCTCACCTGGGACAGGTGTTAACTATGGCTACACCTTC.

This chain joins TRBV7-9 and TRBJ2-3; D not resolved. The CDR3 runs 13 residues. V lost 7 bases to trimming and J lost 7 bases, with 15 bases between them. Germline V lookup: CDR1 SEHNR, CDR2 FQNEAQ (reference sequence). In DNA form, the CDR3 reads TGTGCCAGCACCGAAACACCCCGCAATACGCAGTATTTT. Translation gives CASTETPRNTQYF.

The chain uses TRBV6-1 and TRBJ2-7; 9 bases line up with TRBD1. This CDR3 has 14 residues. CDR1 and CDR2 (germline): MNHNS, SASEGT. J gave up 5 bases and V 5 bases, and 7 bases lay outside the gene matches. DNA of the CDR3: TGTGCCAGCAGTAGGGACAGGGTGTCCGACGAGCAGTACTTC. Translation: CASSRDRVSDEQYF.

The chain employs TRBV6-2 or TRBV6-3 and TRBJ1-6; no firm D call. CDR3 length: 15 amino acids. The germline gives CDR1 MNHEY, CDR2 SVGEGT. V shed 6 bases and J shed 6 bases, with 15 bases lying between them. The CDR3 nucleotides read TGTGCCAGCAGCGACCTGGGAGGATCTAATTCACCCCTCCACTTT. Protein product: CASSDLGGSNSPLHF.

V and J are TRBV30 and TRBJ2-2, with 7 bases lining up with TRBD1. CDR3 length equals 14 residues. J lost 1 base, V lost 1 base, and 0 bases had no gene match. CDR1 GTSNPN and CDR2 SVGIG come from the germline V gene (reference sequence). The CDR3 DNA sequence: TGTGCCTGGAGTGGACAGGGGAACACCGGGGAGCTGTTTTTT. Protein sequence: CAWSGQGNTGELFF.

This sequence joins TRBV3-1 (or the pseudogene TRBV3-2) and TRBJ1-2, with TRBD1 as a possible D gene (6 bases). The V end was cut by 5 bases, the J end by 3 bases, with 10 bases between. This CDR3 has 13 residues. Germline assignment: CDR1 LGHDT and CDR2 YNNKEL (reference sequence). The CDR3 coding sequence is TGTGCCAGCAGCTCAGGACAGTACTATGGCTACACCTTC. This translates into CASSSGQYYGYTF.

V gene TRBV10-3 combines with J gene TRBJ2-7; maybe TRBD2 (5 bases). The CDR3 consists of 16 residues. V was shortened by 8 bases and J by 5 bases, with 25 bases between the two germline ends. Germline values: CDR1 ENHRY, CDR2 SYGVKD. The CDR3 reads CAILVSMGEGAHEQYF. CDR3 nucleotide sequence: TGTGCCATCCTAGTGAGCATGGGAGAGGGAGCCCACGAGCAGTACTTC.

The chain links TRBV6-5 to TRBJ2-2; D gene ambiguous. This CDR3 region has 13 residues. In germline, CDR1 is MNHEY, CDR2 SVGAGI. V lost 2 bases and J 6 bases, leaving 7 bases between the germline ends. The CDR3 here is CASSYDGSGELFF. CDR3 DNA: TGTGCCAGCAGTTACGACGGGTCCGGGGAGCTGTTTTTT.

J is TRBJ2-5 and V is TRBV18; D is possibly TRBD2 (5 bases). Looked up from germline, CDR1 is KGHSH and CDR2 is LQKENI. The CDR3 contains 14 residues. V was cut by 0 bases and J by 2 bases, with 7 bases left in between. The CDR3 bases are TGTGCCAGCTCACCACCCTCGGGGCAAGAGACCCAGTACTTC. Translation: CASSPPSGQETQYF. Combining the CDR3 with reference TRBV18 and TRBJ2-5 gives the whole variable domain NAGVMQNPRHLVRRRGQEARLRCSPMKGHSHVYWYRQLPEEGLKFMVYLQKENIIDESGMPKERFSAEFPKEGPSILRIQQVVRGDSAAYFCASSPPSGQETQYFGPGTRLLVL.

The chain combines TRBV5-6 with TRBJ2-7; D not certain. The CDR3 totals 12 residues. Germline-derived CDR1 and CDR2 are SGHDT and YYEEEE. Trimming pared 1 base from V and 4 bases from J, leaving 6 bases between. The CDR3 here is CASSLSRYEQYF. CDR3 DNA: TGTGCCAGCAGCTTGTCGCGTTACGAGCAGTACTTC. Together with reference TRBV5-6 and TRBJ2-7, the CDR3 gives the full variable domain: DAGVTQSPTHLIKTRGQQVTLRCSPKSGHDTVSWYQQALGQGPQFIFQYYEEEERQRGNFPDRFSGHQFPNYSSELNVNALLLGDSALYLCASSLSRYEQYFGPGTRLTVT.

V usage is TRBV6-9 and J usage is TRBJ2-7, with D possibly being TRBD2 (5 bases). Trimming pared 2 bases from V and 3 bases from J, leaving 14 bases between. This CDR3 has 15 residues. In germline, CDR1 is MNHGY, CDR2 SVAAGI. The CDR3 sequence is CASSYREWRYYEQYF. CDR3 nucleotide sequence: TGTGCCAGCAGTTATAGGGAGTGGCGGTACTACGAGCAGTACTTC.

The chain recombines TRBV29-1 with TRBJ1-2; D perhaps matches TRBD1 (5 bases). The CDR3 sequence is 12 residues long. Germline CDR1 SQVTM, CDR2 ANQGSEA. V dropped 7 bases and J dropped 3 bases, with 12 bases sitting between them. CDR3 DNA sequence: TGCAGCGCTCCGGGGGAAGACTATGGCTACACCTTC. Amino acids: CSAPGEDYGYTF.

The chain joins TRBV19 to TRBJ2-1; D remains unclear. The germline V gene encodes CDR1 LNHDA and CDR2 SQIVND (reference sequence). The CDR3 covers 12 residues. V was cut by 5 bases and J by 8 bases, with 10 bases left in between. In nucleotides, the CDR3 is TGTGCCAGTAGTCTCGACCGGGATGAGCAGTTCTTC. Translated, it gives CASSLDRDEQFF.

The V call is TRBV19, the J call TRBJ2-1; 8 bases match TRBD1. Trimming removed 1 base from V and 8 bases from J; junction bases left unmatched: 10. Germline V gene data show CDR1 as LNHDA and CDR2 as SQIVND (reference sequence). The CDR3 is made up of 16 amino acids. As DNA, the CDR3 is TGTGCCAGTAGTATAGGGACAGGGAAGCGAATCGATGAGCAGTTCTTC. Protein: CASSIGTGKRIDEQFF.

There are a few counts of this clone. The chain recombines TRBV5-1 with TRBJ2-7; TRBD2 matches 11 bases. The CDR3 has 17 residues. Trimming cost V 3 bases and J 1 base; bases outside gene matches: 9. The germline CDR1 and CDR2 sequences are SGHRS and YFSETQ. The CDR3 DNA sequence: TGCGCCAGCAGCTCCAACCGAGGACTAGCGGGTTCCTACGAGCAGTACTTC. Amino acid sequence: CASSSNRGLAGSYEQYF.

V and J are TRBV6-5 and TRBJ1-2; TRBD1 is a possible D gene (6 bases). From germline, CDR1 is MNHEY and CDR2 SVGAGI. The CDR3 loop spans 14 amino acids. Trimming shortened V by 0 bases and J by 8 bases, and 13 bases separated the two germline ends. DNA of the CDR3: TGTGCCAGCAGTTACTCATACAGGGACGAAGGCTACACCTTC. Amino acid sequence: CASSYSYRDEGYTF.

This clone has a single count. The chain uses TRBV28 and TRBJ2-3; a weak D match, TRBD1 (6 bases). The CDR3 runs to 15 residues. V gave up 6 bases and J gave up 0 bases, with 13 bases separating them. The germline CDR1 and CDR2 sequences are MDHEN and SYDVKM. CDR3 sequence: CASRTFDRSTDTQYF. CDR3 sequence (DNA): TGTGCCAGCAGGACGTTTGACAGGAGCACAGATACGCAGTATTTT.

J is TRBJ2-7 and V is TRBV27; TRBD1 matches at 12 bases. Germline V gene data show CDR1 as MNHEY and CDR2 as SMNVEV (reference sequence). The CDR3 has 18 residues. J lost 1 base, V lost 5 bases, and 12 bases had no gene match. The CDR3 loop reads CASSLRPGQGARSYEQYF. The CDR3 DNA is TGTGCCAGCAGTCTTCGTCCGGGACAGGGGGCAAGGTCCTACGAGCAGTACTTC.

The CDR3 spells CASSLGERRFNEQFF. DNA for the CDR3: TGTGCCAGCAGCTTAGGGGAGCGGAGGTTCAATGAGCAGTTCTTC. The chain employs TRBV11-3 and TRBJ2-1; D is possibly TRBD2 (5 bases). Germline CDR1 reads SGHNT; CDR2 reads YENEEA. The CDR3 totals 15 residues. Deletions cut 1 base from V and 6 bases from J, with 13 bases between.

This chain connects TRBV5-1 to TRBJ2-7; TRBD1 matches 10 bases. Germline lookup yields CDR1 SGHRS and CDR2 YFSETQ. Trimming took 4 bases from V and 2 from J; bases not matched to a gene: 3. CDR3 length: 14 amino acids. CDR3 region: CASSDGQGAYEQYF. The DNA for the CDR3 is TGCGCCAGCAGCGACGGACAGGGGGCCTACGAGCAGTACTTC.

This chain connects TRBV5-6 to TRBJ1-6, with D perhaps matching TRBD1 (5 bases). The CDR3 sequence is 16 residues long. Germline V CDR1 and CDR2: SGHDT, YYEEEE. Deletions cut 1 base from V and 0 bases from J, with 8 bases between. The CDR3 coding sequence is TGTGCCAGCAGCTTGCGCGACAGCTCCTATAATTCACCCCTCCACTTT. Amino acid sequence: CASSLRDSSYNSPLHF.

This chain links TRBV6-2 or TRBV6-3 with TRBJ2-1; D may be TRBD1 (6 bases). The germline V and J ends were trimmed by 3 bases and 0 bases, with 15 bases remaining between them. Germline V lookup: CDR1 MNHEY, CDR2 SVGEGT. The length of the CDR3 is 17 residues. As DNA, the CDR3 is TGTGCCAGCAGTTATAAGGGACATAGCAGCTCCTACAATGAGCAGTTCTTC. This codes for CASSYKGHSSSYNEQFF.

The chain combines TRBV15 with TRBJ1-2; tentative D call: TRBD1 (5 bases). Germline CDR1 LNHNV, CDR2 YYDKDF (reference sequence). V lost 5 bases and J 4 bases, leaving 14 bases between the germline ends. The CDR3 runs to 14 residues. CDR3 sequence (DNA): TGTGCCACCAGCTACCCGGACACTCCCTATGGCTACACCTTC. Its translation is CATSYPDTPYGYTF.

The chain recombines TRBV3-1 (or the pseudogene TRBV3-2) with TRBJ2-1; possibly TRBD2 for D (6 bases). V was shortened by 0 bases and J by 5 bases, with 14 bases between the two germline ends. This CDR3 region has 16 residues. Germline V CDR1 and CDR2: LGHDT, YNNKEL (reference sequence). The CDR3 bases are TGTGCCAGCAGCCAAGATTTGACTAGTTACCACAATGAGCAGTTCTTC. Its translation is CASSQDLTSYHNEQFF.

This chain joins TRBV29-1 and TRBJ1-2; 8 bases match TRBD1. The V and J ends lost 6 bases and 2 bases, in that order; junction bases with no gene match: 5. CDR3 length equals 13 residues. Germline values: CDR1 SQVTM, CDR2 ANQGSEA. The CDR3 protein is CSVSDRANYGYTF. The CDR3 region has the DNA TGCAGCGTCTCGGACAGGGCAAACTATGGCTACACCTTC.